The 28 T cell receptor beta chains presented below share a single source sample, sequenced in a study of blood T cell repertoires in COVID-19. Only in-frame clones appear in the TCRdb table, and some are missing; sequencing was by immunoSEQ multiplex PCR. Among a few hundred thousand clones listed, about 90% were seen once. The material sequenced was PBMCs or T cells enriched from blood (not recorded which). Receptors originate from a woman aged 18-29 years with acute COVID-19.

This clone has a single count. The chain is built from TRBV28 and TRBJ1-1; TRBD1 agrees at 11 bases. Trimming cost V 3 bases and J 1 base; bases outside gene matches: 1. There are 15 residues in the CDR3. Germline CDR1 MDHEN, CDR2 SYDVKM. Written as DNA, the CDR3 is TGTGCCAGCAGTTTGGGGACAGGGGGGAACACTGAAGCTTTCTTT. Its protein product is CASSLGTGGNTEAFF.

This clone was observed a single time. This chain uses TRBV2 with TRBJ2-2; 9 positions agree with TRBD2. V shed 5 bases, J shed 5 bases, and the junction held 3 bases outside the gene matches. The CDR3 is made up of 14 amino acids. Looked up from germline, CDR1 is SNHLY and CDR2 is FYNNEI. CDR3 loop: CASSSTSGTGELFF. CDR3 in DNA: TGTGCCAGCAGTAGCACTAGCGGGACCGGGGAGCTGTTTTTT.

This clone was seen a handful of times. The rearrangement links TRBV10-2 to TRBJ2-7; 8 bases fit TRBD2. Germline trimming cut 9 bases from V and 4 bases from J; bases unmatched to any gene: 14. CDR1 is WSHSY and CDR2 is SAAADI in the germline V gene. The CDR3 runs to 15 residues. The DNA for the CDR3 is TGCGCCAGTAAACCGGGACTAGGGACGACTTACGAGCAGTACTTC. Translation: CASKPGLGTTYEQYF.

The rearrangement uses TRBV19 and TRBJ1-2; the D gene is possibly TRBD1 (5 bases). This CDR3 contains 17 residues. The V end was cut by 6 bases, the J end by 4 bases, with 24 bases between. Germline CDR1 is LNHDA and CDR2 is SQIVND (reference sequence). The CDR3 DNA follows: TGTGCCAGTAGCCTCCGTGAGGCAGGGAGGAGAGTCTATGGCTACACCTTC. This translates into CASSLREAGRRVYGYTF. The variable domain in full, completed from reference TRBV19 and TRBJ1-2, reads DGGITQSPKYLFRKEGQNVTLSCEQNLNHDAMYWYRQDPGQGLRLIYYSQIVNDFQKGDIAEGYSVSREKKESFPLTVTSAQKNPTAFYLCASSLREAGRRVYGYTFGSGTRLTVV.

CDR3 nucleotides: TGTGCCAGCAGCTTGGGGACAGCTTTCTATGGCTACACCTTC. Translating gives CASSLGTAFYGYTF. The genes are TRBV5-4 and TRBJ1-2; D is possibly TRBD1 (6 bases). This CDR3 spans 14 amino acids. CDR1 SGHNT and CDR2 YYREEE come from the germline V gene (reference sequence). Trimming removed 0 bases at V and 4 bases at J, with 10 bases between. The full variable domain, completed using reference TRBV5-4 and TRBJ1-2, is ETGVTQSPTHLIKTRGQQVTLRCSSQSGHNTVSWYQQALGQGPQFIFQYYREEENGRGNFPPRFSGLQFPNYSSELNVNALELDDSALYLCASSLGTAFYGYTFGSGTRLTVV.

The chain joins TRBV9 to TRBJ2-2, with TRBD2 matching over 9 bases. CDR3 length: 18 residues. Germline CDR1 and CDR2: SGDLS and YYNGEE. The junction had 10 bases not matched to a gene; V was cut back by 3 bases and J by 1 base. CDR3 DNA sequence: TGTGCCAGCAGCGCCGATAGCGGGAGTGCGAGGAACACCGGGGAGCTGTTTTTT. Encoded protein: CASSADSGSARNTGELFF.

The chain links TRBV28 to TRBJ1-5; unclear D gene. The CDR3 spans 14 residues. The V end was cut by 3 bases, the J end by 3 bases, with 9 bases between. CDR1 and CDR2 (germline): MDHEN, SYDVKM. As DNA, the CDR3 is TGTGCCAGCAGTTTCTCCAGCGACAATCAGCCCCAGCATTTT. Protein: CASSFSSDNQPQHF.

This sequence joins TRBV28 and TRBJ1-4; 9 positions match TRBD1. This CDR3 is built from 15 residues. The junction had 9 bases not matched to a gene; V was cut back by 5 bases and J by 8 bases. Germline assignment: CDR1 MDHEN and CDR2 SYDVKM. DNA for the CDR3: TGTGCCAGCAGTCCATGGGACAGGGCGTGGGAAAAACTGTTTTTT. Translating it yields CASSPWDRAWEKLFF.

The chain is built from TRBV10-3 and TRBJ1-1; no clear D. There are 13 residues in the CDR3. V was shortened by 11 bases and J by 1 base, with 14 bases between the two germline ends. CDR1 is ENHRY and CDR2 is SYGVKD in the germline V gene. Here the CDR3 DNA reads TGTGCCGTGTCAGGACTCACGAACACTGAAGCTTTCTTT. Protein product: CAVSGLTNTEAFF.

V is TRBV30 and J is TRBJ1-1; D possibly corresponds to TRBD1 (6 bases). In germline, CDR1 is GTSNPN, CDR2 SVGIG (reference sequence). The CDR3 consists of 14 residues. V lost 5 bases, J lost 4 bases, and 17 bases lay in between. CDR3 sequence: CAWWGITGSTEAFF. DNA of the CDR3: TGTGCCTGGTGGGGGATCACAGGGTCCACTGAAGCTTTCTTT.

The chain recombines TRBV6-6 with TRBJ2-1, with a tentative D call TRBD2 (7 bases). V lost 2 bases and J 5 bases, leaving 16 bases between the germline ends. The CDR3 is 16 amino acids. CDR1 is MNHNY, CDR2 SVGAGI, per germline (reference sequence). Here the CDR3 reads CASSYRGRGADNEQFF. The CDR3 region has the DNA TGTGCCAGCAGTTACAGGGGTCGGGGGGCCGACAATGAGCAGTTCTTC.

V is TRBV13 and J is TRBJ1-2; tentatively, D is TRBD1 (6 bases). Between the trimmed V and J ends, which lost 3 bases and 2 bases, there was a span of 7 bases. Germline lookup yields CDR1 PRHDT and CDR2 FYEKMQ (reference sequence). The CDR3 covers 13 residues. Here the CDR3 reads CASSFQGNYGYTF. The DNA of the CDR3 is TGTGCCAGCAGCTTCCAGGGGAACTATGGCTACACCTTC.

The chain uses TRBV7-9 and TRBJ1-5, with TRBD1 identical over 9 bases. The CDR3 runs to 16 residues. V lost 5 bases, J lost 2 bases, and 7 bases stayed unmatched. CDR1 is SEHNR and CDR2 is FQNEAQ in the germline V gene (reference sequence). CDR3 DNA: TGTGCCAGCAGCCACTCACAGGGGGCAGGCAATCAGCCCCAGCATTTT. It is translated as CASSHSQGAGNQPQHF.

This clone was recorded once. This chain joins TRBV28 and TRBJ2-3, with D perhaps matching TRBD1 (5 bases). Germline CDR1 and CDR2: MDHEN and SYDVKM. The CDR3 contains 15 residues. The V and J ends lost 7 bases and 0 bases respectively, with 14 bases between them. The DNA of the CDR3 is TGTGCCAGCAATGTGGGCAGGGTGAGCACAGATACGCAGTATTTT. Amino acids: CASNVGRVSTDTQYF. Variable domain in full (rest from reference TRBV28 and TRBJ2-3): DVKVTQSSRYLVKRTGEKVFLECVQDMDHENMFWYRQDPGLGLRLIYFSYDVKMKEKGDIPEGYSVSREKKERFSLILESASTNQTSMYLCASNVGRVSTDTQYFGPGTRLTVL.

The J gene is TRBJ1-5, the V gene TRBV10-3, with TRBD1 identical over 7 bases. The V gene's germline CDR1 is ENHRY and CDR2 SYGVKD. This CDR3 has 13 amino acids. Losses at the gene ends were 6 bases for V and 1 base for J; bases not matched to a gene: 0. Written as DNA, the CDR3 is TGTGCCATCAGGGGACAGAGCAATCAGCCCCAGCATTTT. This translates into CAIRGQSNQPQHF.

The chain is built from TRBV15 and TRBJ2-1; maybe TRBD1 (6 bases). Between the trimmed V and J ends, which lost 1 base and 5 bases, there was a span of 9 bases. CDR3 length: 14 amino acids. The germline V gene encodes CDR1 LNHNV and CDR2 YYDKDF (reference sequence). The CDR3 bases are TGTGCCACCAGCAGAGTTGGACAGCACAATGAGCAGTTCTTC. This gives the protein CATSRVGQHNEQFF.

This clone was seen a single time. This chain joins TRBV11-2 and TRBJ2-1; TRBD1 aligns across 7 bases. CDR1 and CDR2 from the germline V gene are SGHAT and FQNNGV. V gave up 5 bases and J gave up 9 bases; unmatched junction bases: 4. There are 12 residues in the CDR3. CDR3 coding DNA: TGTGCCAGCAGCACGAGGGGGCGTGAGCAGTTCTTC. It specifies CASSTRGREQFF.

CDR3 sequence reads: CASSQMDITEAFF. The CDR3 coding sequence is TGCGCCAGCAGCCAAATGGACATAACTGAAGCTTTCTTT. The chain employs TRBV4-1 and TRBJ1-1; TRBD1 is a possible D gene (5 bases). The germline gives CDR1 MGHRA, CDR2 YSYEKL. There are 13 residues in the CDR3. V was pared by 2 bases and J by 5 bases, with 9 bases between.

The chain uses TRBV6-6 and TRBJ1-1; D may be TRBD1 (5 bases). Germline CDR1 MNHNY, CDR2 SVGAGI (reference sequence). Trimming took 6 bases from V and 1 from J, leaving 9 bases between them. The CDR3 spans 13 residues. The CDR3 loop reads CASSIQANTEAFF. The CDR3 DNA sequence: TGTGCCAGCAGCATACAGGCGAACACTGAAGCTTTCTTT.

The chain couples TRBV18 to TRBJ2-7, with TRBD2 as a possible D gene (6 bases). The CDR3 sequence is 14 residues long. V lost 3 bases and J lost 1, with 10 bases in between. Looked up from germline, CDR1 is KGHSH and CDR2 is LQKENI. The CDR3 reads CASSPRGNSYEQYF. The CDR3 bases are TGTGCCAGCTCACCCCGGGGGAATTCCTACGAGCAGTACTTC.

The chain is built from TRBV9 and TRBJ2-3; 8 nucleotides match TRBD2. The germline CDR1 and CDR2 sequences are SGDLS and YYNGEE. CDR3 length: 18 residues. The trim removed 0 bases at V and 2 bases at J, leaving 11 bases unmatched. The CDR3 here is CASSVAQASGQPTDTQYF. CDR3 sequence (DNA): TGTGCCAGCAGCGTAGCCCAGGCTAGCGGGCAACCCACAGATACGCAGTATTTT.

The chain is built from TRBV5-4 and TRBJ2-3; D call uncertain. Germline-derived CDR1 and CDR2 are SGHNT and YYREEE (reference sequence). V was shortened by 0 bases and J by 0 bases, with 8 bases between the two germline ends. CDR3 size: 15 residues. As DNA, the CDR3 is TGTGCCAGCAGCTTGGCCCAGATTAGCACAGATACGCAGTATTTT. Protein sequence: CASSLAQISTDTQYF. Full variable domain (rest looked up from reference TRBV5-4 and TRBJ2-3): ETGVTQSPTHLIKTRGQQVTLRCSSQSGHNTVSWYQQALGQGPQFIFQYYREEENGRGNFPPRFSGLQFPNYSSELNVNALELDDSALYLCASSLAQISTDTQYFGPGTRLTVL.

The chain links TRBV11-2 to TRBJ2-1; tentatively, D is TRBD2 (6 bases). This CDR3 has 14 amino acids. Deletions cut 0 bases from V and 4 bases from J, with 7 bases between. Germline V lookup: CDR1 SGHAT, CDR2 FQNNGV. The CDR3 coding sequence is TGTGCCAGCAGCTTAGAGGGACTGTACAATGAGCAGTTCTTC. This encodes CASSLEGLYNEQFF.

The CDR3 region has the DNA TGTGCCAGCAGTCCTCCGGGAAGAAACTATGGCTACACCTTC. Its protein is CASSPPGRNYGYTF. The chain couples TRBV27 to TRBJ1-2, with D unresolved. V was cut by 5 bases and J by 2 bases, with 12 bases left in between. The CDR3 length is 14 residues. The V gene's germline CDR1 is MNHEY and CDR2 SMNVEV (reference sequence).

V is TRBV19 and J is TRBJ1-1, with a weak D call TRBD1 (6 bases). The V gene lost 4 bases and the J gene lost 6 bases, with 18 bases spanning the gap. The length of the CDR3 is 15 residues. CDR1 is LNHDA and CDR2 is SQIVND in the germline V gene (reference sequence). CDR3 bases: TGTGCCAGTAGTAGCGGAAGGGGGTCGGGACCTGAAGCTTTCTTT. Protein: CASSSGRGSGPEAFF.

This sequence joins TRBV18 and TRBJ1-3, with no clear D. The CDR3 extends over 12 amino acids. Germline-derived CDR1 and CDR2 are KGHSH and LQKENI. Between the trimmed V and J ends, which lost 3 bases and 4 bases, there was a span of 4 bases. For the CDR3, the DNA is TGTGCCAGCTCACCGACAGGAAACACCATATATTTT. This codes for CASSPTGNTIYF.

The genes are TRBV28 and TRBJ1-2; TRBD1 aligns across 9 bases. The J segment lost 6 bases and the V segment lost 6 bases, leaving 8 bases of the junction unmatched. The CDR3 covers 14 residues. CDR1 MDHEN and CDR2 SYDVKM come from the germline V gene. The CDR3 nucleotides are TGTGCCAGCAGCTCCGGGACAGGGCAGCATGGCTACACCTTC. This encodes CASSSGTGQHGYTF.

CDR3 in amino acids: CASSPGPGGPPDTQYF. For the CDR3, the DNA is TGTGCCAGCTCACCGGGACCGGGAGGGCCCCCAGATACGCAGTATTTT. V usage is TRBV18 and J usage is TRBJ2-3, with 8 bases that match TRBD2. This CDR3 contains 16 residues. V lost 3 bases to trimming and J lost 4 bases; unmatched junction nucleotides: 9. Looked up from germline, CDR1 is KGHSH and CDR2 is LQKENI. Full variable domain (outside the CDR3, taken from reference TRBV18 and TRBJ2-3): NAGVMQNPRHLVRRRGQEARLRCSPMKGHSHVYWYRQLPEEGLKFMVYLQKENIIDESGMPKERFSAEFPKEGPSILRIQQVVRGDSAAYFCASSPGPGGPPDTQYFGPGTRLTVL.